This TCR beta chain was sequenced in a study of breast tumors, draining lymph nodes, adjacent tissues. Samples came from axillary lymph nodes draining the breast cancer. For this clonotype: Its target is not known.

TCRdb re-analysed the multiplex PCR reads in MiXCR, keeping a single row per CDR3 protein. The sample lists fewer than 200,000 distinct CDR3 sequences; 33% were seen once. The germline gives CDR1 SEHNR, CDR2 FQNEAQ (reference sequence). V was clipped by 1 base and J by 7 bases, with 7 bases between them. The CDR3 length is 13 residues. General observations from the study: Compared with lymph nodes, tumors were less diverse; compared with nontumor tissue, more.

Sequenced sample: axillary lymph node tissue. The sequence was collected from a female donor with breast cancer. Some clones in this sample may be carry-over from other donors' samples. The chain joins TRBV7-9 to TRBJ1-4; D gene unclear. CDR3 sequence (DNA): TGTGCCAGCAGCTTAGTTGACGGTGAAAAACTGTTTTTT. It specifies CASSLVDGEKLFF.